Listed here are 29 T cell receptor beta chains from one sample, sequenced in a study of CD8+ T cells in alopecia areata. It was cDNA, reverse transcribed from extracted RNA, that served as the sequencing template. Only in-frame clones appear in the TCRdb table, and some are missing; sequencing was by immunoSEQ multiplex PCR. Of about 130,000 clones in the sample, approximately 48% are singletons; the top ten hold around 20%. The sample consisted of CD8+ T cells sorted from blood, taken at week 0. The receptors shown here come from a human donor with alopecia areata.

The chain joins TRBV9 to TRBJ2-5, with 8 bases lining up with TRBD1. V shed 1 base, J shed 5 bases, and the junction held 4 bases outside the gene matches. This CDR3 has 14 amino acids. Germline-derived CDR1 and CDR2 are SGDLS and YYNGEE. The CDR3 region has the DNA TGTGCCAGCAGCGTAAGTGGGGACAGGGAGACCCAGTACTTC. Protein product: CASSVSGDRETQYF.

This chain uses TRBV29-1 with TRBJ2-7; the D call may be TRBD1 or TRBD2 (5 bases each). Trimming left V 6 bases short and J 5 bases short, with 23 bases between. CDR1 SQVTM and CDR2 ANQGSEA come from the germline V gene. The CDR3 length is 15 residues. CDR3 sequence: CSVCDPGRPFNEQYF. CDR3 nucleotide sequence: TGCAGCGTGTGCGACCCGGGACGACCCTTCAACGAGCAGTACTTC.

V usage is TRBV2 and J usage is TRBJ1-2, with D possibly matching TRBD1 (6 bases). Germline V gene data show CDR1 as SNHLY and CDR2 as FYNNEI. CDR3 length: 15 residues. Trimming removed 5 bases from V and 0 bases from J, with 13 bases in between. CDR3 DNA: TGTGCCAGCAGTAAAACGGACAGCCCTAACTATGGCTACACCTTC. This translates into CASSKTDSPNYGYTF.

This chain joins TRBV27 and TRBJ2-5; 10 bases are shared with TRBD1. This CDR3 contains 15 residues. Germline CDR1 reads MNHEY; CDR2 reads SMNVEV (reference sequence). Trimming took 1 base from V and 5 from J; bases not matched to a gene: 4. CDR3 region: CASSLWTGGTETQYF. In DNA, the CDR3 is TGTGCCAGCAGTTTATGGACAGGGGGTACTGAGACCCAGTACTTC.

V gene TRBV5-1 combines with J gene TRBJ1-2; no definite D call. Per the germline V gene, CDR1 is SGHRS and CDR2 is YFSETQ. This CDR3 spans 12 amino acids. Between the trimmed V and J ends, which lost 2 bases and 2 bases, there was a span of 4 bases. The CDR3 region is CASSFNNYGYTF. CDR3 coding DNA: TGCGCCAGCAGCTTTAACAACTATGGCTACACCTTC. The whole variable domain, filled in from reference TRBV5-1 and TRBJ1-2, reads KAGVTQTPRYLIKTRGQQVTLSCSPISGHRSVSWYQQTPGQGLQFLFEYFSETQRNKGNFPGRFSGRQFSNSRSEMNVSTLELGDSALYLCASSFNNYGYTFGSGTRLTVV.

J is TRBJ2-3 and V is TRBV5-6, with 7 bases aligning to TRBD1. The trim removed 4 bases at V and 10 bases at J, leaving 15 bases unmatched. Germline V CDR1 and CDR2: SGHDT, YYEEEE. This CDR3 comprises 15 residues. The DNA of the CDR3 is TGTGCCAGCAGCCGTCCGGGACAGAAAGACAAGGCGCAGTATTTT. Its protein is CASSRPGQKDKAQYF.

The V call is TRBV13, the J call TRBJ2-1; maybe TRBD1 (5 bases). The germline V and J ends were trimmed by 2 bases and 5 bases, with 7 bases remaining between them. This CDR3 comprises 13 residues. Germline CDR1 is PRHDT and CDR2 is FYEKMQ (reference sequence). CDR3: CASSLTGHNEQFF. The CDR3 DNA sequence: TGTGCCAGCAGCTTAACAGGACACAATGAGCAGTTCTTC.

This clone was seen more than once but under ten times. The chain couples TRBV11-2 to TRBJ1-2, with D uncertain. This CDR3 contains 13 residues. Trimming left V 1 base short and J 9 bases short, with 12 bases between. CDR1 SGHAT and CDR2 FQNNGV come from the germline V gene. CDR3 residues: CASSLAAGESYTF. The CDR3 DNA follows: TGTGCCAGCAGCTTAGCGGCAGGCGAGAGCTACACCTTC.

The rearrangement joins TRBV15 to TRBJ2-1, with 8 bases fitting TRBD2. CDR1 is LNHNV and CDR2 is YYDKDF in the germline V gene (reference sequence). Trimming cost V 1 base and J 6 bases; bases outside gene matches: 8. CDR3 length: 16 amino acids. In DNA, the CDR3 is TGTGCCACCAGCAGAGGGTCTGACGGGGGGGCCAATGAGCAGTTCTTC. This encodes CATSRGSDGGANEQFF.

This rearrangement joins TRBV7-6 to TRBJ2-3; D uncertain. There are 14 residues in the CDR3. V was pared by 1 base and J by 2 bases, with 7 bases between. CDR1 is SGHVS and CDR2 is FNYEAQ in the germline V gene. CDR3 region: CASSLGPYTDTQYF. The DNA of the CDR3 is TGTGCCAGCAGCTTAGGACCTTACACAGATACGCAGTATTTT. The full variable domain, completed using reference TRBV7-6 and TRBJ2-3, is GAGVSQSPRYKVTKRGQDVALRCDPISGHVSLYWYRQALGQGPEFLTYFNYEAQQDKSGLPNDRFSAERPEGSISTLTIQRTEQRDSAMYRCASSLGPYTDTQYFGPGTRLTVL.

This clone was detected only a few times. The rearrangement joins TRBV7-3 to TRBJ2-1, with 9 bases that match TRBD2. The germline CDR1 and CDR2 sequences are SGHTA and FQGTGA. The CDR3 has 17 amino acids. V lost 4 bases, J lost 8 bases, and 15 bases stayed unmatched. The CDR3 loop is CASSYTKGTSFEYEQFF. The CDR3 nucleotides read TGTGCCAGCAGCTACACTAAAGGGACTAGCTTTGAGTATGAGCAGTTCTTC.

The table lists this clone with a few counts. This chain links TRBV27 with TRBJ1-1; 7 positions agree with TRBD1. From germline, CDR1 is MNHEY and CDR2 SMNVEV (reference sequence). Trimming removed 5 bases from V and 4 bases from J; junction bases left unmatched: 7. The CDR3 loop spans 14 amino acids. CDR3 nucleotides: TGTGCCAGCAGTACACAGGGGCTGATCACTGAAGCTTTCTTT. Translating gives CASSTQGLITEAFF.

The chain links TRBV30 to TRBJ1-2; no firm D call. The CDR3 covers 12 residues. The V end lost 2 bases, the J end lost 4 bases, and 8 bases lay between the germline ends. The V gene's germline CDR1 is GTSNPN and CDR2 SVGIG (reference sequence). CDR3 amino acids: CAWSIAAYGYTF. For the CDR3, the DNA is TGTGCCTGGAGTATAGCAGCCTATGGCTACACCTTC. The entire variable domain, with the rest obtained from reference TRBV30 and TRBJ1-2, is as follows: SQTIHQWPATLVQPVGSPLSLECTVEGTSNPNLYWYRQAAGRGLQLLFYSVGIGQISSEVPQNLSASRPQDRQFILSSKKLLLSDSGFYLCAWSIAAYGYTFGSGTRLTVV.

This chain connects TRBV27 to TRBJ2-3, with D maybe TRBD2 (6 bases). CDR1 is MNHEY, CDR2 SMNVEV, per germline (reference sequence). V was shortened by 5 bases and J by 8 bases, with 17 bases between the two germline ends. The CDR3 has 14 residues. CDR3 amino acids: CASSGLLQSGTQYF. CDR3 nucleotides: TGTGCCAGCAGTGGACTATTACAATCGGGTACGCAGTATTTT.

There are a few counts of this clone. The CDR3: CASSSGTSGTGELFF. The CDR3 region has the DNA TGTGCCAGCAGCTCAGGGACATCCGGGACCGGGGAGCTGTTTTTT. The chain couples TRBV7-9 to TRBJ2-2, with D possibly being TRBD1 (6 bases). Per germline, CDR1 SEHNR and CDR2 FQNEAQ (reference sequence). CDR3 length: 15 residues. Between the trimmed V and J ends, which lost 4 bases and 5 bases, there was a span of 14 bases.

The CDR3 loop reads CSVEQGYGNEQFF. DNA for the CDR3: TGCAGCGTTGAGCAGGGGTACGGCAATGAGCAGTTCTTC. The chain couples TRBV29-1 to TRBJ2-1, with D maybe TRBD1 (6 bases). Deletions cut 3 bases from V and 6 bases from J, with 12 bases between. CDR3 length: 13 amino acids. Germline CDR1 is SQVTM and CDR2 is ANQGSEA.

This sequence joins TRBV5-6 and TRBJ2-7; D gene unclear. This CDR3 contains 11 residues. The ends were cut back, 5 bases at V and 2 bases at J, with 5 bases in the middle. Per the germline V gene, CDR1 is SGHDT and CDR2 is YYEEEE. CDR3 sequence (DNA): TGTGCCAGCAGTGGTACCTACGAGCAGTACTTC. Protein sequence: CASSGTYEQYF.

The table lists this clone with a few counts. The CDR3 sequence: CAWSVYNQPQHF. CDR3 sequence (DNA): TGTGCCTGGAGTGTATACAATCAGCCCCAGCATTTT. This rearrangement joins TRBV30 to TRBJ1-5, with D unresolved. Trimming pared 0 bases from V and 3 bases from J, leaving 3 bases between. Germline assignment: CDR1 GTSNPN and CDR2 SVGIG (reference sequence). The CDR3 spans 12 residues.

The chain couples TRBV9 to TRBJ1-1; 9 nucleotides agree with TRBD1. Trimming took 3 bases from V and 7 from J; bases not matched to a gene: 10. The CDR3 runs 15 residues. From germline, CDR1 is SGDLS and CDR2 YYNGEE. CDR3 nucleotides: TGTGCCAGCAGCGCAACCTCCGGGACAGGGAATGAAGCTTTCTTT. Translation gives CASSATSGTGNEAFF.

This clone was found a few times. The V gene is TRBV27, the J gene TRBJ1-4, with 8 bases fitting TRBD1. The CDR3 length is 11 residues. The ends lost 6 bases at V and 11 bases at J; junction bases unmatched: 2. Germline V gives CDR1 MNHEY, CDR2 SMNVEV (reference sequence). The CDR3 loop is CASSGTGKLFF. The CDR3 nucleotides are TGTGCCAGCAGCGGGACAGGCAAACTGTTTTTT.

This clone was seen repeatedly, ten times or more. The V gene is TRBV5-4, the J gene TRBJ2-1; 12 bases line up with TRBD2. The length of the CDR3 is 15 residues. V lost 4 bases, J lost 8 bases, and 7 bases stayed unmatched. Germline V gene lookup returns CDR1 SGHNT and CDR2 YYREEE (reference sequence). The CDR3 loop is CASSPLAGGPHEQFF. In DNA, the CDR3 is TGTGCCAGCAGCCCTCTAGCGGGGGGGCCGCATGAGCAGTTCTTC. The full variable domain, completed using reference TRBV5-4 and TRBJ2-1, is ETGVTQSPTHLIKTRGQQVTLRCSSQSGHNTVSWYQQALGQGPQFIFQYYREEENGRGNFPPRFSGLQFPNYSSELNVNALELDDSALYLCASSPLAGGPHEQFFGPGTRLTVL.

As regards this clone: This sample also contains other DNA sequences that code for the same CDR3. CDR3 sequence: CAWRTGDFDGYTF. CDR3 sequence (DNA): TGTGCCTGGCGGACAGGGGACTTCGATGGCTACACCTTC. The chain is built from TRBV30 and TRBJ1-2; TRBD1 matches at 9 bases. CDR1 is GTSNPN, CDR2 SVGIG, per germline (reference sequence). The V segment lost 5 bases and the J segment 6 bases; nucleotides outside the gene matches: 7. The CDR3 totals 13 residues.

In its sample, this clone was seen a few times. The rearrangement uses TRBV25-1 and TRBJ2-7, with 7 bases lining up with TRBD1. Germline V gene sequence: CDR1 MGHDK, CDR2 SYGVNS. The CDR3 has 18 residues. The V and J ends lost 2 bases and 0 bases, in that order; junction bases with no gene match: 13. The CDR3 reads CASSEIKIDREGSYEQYF. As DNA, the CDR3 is TGTGCCAGCAGTGAAATTAAAATTGACAGGGAAGGCTCCTACGAGCAGTACTTC.

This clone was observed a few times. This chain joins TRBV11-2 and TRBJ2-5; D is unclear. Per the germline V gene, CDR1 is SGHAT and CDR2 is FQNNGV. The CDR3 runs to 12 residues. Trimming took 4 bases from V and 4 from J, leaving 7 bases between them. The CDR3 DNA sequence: TGTGCCAGCAGCTCGCTGCTAGAGACCCAGTACTTC. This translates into CASSSLLETQYF.

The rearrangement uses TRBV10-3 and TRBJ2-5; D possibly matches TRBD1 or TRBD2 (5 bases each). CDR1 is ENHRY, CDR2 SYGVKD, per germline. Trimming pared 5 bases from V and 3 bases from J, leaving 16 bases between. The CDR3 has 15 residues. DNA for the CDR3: TGTGCCATCAGTACCCGGGACGGAGGAAAAGAGACCCAGTACTTC. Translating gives CAISTRDGGKETQYF.

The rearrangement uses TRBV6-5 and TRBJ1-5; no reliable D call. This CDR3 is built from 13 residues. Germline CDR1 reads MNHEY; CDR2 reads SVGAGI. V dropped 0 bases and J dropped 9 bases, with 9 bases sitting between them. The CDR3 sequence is CASSYSDLTPQHF. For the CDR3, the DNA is TGTGCCAGCAGTTACTCGGACCTCACGCCCCAGCATTTT.

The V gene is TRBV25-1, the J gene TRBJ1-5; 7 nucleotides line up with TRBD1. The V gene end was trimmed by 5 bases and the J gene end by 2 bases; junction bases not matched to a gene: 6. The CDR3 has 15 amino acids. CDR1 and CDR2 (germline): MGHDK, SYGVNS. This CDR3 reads CASSFGTEGNQPQHF. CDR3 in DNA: TGTGCCAGCAGTTTCGGGACAGAGGGCAATCAGCCCCAGCATTTT.

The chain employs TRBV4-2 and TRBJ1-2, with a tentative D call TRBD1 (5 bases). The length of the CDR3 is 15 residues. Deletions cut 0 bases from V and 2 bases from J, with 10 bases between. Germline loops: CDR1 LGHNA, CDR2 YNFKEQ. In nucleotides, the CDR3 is TGTGCCAGCAGCCAAGATTGGGCAGGGAACTATGGCTACACCTTC. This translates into CASSQDWAGNYGYTF.

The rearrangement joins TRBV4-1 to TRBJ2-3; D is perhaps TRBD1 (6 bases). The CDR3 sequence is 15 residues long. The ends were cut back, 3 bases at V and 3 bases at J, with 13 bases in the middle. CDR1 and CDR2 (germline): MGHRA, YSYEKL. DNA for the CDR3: TGCGCCAGCAGCCATTCCGGGACACCGACAGATACGCAGTATTTT. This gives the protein CASSHSGTPTDTQYF.